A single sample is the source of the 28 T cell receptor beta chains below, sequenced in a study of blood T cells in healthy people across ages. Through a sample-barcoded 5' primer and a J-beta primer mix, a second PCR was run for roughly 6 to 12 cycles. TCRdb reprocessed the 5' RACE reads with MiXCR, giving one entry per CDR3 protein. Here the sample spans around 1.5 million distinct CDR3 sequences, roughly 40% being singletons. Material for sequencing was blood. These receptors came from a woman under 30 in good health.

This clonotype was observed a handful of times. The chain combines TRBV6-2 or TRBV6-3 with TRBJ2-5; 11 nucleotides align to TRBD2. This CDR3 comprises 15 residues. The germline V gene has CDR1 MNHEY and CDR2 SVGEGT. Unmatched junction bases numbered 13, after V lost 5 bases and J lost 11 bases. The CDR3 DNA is TGTGCCAGCAGTCGACTAGCGGGAAACTACAATGAGCAGTACTTC. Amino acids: CASSRLAGNYNEQYF.

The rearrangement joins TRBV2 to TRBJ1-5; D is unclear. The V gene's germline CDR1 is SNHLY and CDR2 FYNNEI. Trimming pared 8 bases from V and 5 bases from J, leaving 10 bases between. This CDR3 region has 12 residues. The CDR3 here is CASRKEDQPQHF. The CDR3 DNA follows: TGTGCCAGCCGGAAGGAGGATCAGCCCCAGCATTTT.

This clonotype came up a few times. The CDR3 nucleotides are TGTGCCAGCAGTTACGATCCTAGCGGGGGGATGGCAGATACGCAGTATTTT. It yields the protein CASSYDPSGGMADTQYF. The chain couples TRBV6-6 to TRBJ2-3; 11 nucleotides align to TRBD2. The germline V gene encodes CDR1 MNHNY and CDR2 SVGAGI (reference sequence). This CDR3 comprises 17 residues. V shed 2 bases and J 4 bases; nucleotides not matched to a gene: 8.

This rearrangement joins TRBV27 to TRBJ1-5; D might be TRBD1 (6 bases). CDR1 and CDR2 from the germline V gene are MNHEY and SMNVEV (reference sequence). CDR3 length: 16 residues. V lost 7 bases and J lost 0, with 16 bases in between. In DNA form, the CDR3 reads TGTGCCAGCAAAAAGCAAGGGACACATAGCAATCAGCCCCAGCATTTT. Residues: CASKKQGTHSNQPQHF.

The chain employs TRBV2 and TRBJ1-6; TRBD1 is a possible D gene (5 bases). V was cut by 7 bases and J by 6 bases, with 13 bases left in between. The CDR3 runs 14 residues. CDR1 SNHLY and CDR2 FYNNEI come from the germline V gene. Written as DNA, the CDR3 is TGTGCCAGCACCACCCTCGGGGGTAATTCACCCCTCCACTTT. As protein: CASTTLGGNSPLHF.

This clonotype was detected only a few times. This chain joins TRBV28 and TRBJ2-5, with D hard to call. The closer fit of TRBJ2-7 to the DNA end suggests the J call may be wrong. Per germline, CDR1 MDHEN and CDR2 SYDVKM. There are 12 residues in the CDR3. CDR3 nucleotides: TGTGCCAGCAGCCTGTACCCGGGCGAGCAGTACTTC. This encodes CASSLYPGEQYF.

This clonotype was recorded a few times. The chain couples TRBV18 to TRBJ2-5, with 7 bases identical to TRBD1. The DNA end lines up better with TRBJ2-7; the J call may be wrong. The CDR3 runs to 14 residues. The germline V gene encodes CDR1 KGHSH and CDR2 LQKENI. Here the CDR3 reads CASSPRQGADEQYF. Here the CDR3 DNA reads TGTGCCAGCTCACCCCGACAGGGCGCGGACGAGCAGTACTTC.

The CDR3 DNA sequence: TGTGCCAGCAGTGAAGTCAGGGGTGGGACAGCCGGCTACGAGCAGTACTTC. It is translated as CASSEVRGGTAGYEQYF. The rearrangement uses TRBV6-1 and TRBJ2-7, with TRBD1 identical over 7 bases. In germline, CDR1 is MNHNS, CDR2 SASEGT. After removal of 1 base from V and 3 bases from J, the junction contained 12 bases not matched to a gene. This CDR3 spans 17 amino acids.

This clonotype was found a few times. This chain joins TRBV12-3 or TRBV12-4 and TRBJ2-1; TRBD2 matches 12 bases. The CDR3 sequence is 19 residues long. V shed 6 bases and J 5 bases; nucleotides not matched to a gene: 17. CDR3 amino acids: CASRPALLAGGPFDNEQFF. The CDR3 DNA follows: TGTGCCAGCAGACCTGCTCTTCTAGCGGGAGGGCCGTTCGACAATGAGCAGTTCTTC.

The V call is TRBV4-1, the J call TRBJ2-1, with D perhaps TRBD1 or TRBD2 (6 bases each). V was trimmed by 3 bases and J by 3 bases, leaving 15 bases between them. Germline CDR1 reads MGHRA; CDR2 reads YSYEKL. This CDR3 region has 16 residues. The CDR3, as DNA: TGCGCCAGCAGCCACCCATTAGGGGGGCTCTACAATGAGCAGTTCTTC. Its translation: CASSHPLGGLYNEQFF.

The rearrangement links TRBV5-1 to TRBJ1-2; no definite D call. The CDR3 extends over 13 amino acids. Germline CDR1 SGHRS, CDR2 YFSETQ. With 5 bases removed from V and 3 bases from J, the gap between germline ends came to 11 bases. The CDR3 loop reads CASSRFQDYGYTF. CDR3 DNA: TGCGCCAGCAGTCGGTTCCAGGACTATGGCTACACCTTC.

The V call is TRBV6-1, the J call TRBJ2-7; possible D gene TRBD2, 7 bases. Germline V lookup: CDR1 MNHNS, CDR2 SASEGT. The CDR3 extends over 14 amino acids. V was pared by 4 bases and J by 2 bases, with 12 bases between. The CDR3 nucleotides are TGTGCCAGCAGTGCCACGCGGGGGCCCTACGAGCAGTACTTC. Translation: CASSATRGPYEQYF.

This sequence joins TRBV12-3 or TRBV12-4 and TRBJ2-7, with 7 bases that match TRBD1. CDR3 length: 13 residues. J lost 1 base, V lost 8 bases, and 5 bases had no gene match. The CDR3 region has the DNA TGTGCCAGCGGATCGGGACAGTCCTACGAGCAGTACTTC. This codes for CASGSGQSYEQYF.

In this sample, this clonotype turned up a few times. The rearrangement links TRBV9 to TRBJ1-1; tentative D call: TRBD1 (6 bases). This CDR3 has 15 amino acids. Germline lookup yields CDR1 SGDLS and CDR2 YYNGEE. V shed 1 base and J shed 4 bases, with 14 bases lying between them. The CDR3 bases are TGTGCCAGCAGCGTATCCGGGGGCGGGAGCACTGAAGCTTTCTTT. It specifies CASSVSGGGSTEAFF. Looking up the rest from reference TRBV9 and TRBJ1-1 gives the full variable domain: DSGVTQTPKHLITATGQRVTLRCSPRSGDLSVYWYQQSLDQGLQFLIQYYNGEERAKGNILERFSAQQFPDLHSELNLSSLELGDSALYFCASSVSGGGSTEAFFGQGTRLTVV.

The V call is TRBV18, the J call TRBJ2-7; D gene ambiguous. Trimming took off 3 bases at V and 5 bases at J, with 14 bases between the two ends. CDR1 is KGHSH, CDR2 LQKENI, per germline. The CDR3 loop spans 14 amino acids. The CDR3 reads CASSPPGVSHEQYF. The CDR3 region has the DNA TGTGCCAGCTCACCTCCTGGGGTTTCGCACGAGCAGTACTTC.

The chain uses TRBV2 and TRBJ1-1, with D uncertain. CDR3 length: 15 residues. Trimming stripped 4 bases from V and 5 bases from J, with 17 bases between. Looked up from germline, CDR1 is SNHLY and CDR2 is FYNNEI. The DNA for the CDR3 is TGTGCCAGCAGTGGTGGGAAGGAATTACATACTGAAGCTTTCTTT. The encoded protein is CASSGGKELHTEAFF.

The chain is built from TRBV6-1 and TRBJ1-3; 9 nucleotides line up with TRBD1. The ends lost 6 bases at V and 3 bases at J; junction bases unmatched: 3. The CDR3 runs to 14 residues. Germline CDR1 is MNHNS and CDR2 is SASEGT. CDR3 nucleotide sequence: TGTGCCAGCAGCGCGGGACAGGGTGGAAACACCATATATTTT. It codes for CASSAGQGGNTIYF.

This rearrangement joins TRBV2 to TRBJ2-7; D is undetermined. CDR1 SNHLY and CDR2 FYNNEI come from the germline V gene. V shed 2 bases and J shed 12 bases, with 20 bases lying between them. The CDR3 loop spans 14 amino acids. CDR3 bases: TGTGCCAGCAGTGAACAACGGTCGATTGAGACCCCGTACTTC. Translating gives CASSEQRSIETPYF.

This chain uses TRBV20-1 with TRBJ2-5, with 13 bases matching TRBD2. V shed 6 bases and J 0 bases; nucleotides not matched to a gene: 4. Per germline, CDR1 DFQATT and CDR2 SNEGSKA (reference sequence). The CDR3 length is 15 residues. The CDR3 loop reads CSALTSGGYQETQYF. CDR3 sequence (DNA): TGCAGTGCCTTGACTAGCGGGGGGTACCAAGAGACCCAGTACTTC.

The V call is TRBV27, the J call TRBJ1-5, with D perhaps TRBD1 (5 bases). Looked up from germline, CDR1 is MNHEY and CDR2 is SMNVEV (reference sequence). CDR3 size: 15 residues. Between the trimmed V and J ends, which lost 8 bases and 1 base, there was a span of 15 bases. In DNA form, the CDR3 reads TGTGCCAGCGGGCCCTTCCGGGGCAGCAATCAGCCCCAGCATTTT. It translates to CASGPFRGSNQPQHF.

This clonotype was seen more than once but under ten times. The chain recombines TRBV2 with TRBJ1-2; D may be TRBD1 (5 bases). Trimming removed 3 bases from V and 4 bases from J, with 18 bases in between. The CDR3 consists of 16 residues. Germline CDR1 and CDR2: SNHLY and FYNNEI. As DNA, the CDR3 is TGTGCCAGCAGTGACACTACCGGGGGACGGAGCTATGGCTACACCTTC. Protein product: CASSDTTGGRSYGYTF.

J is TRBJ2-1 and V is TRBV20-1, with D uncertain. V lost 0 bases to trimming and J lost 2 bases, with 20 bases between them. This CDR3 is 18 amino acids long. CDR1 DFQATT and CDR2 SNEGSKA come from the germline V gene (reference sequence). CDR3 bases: TGCAGTGCTAGAGATCCGGGTGTAGAGCGTACAACCTACAATGAGCAGTTCTTC. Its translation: CSARDPGVERTTYNEQFF.

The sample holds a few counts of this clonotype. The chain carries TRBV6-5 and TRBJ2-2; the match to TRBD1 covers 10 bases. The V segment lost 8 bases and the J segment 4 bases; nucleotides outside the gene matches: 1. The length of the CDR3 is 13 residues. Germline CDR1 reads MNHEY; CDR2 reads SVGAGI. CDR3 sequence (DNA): TGTGCCAGCCGGACAGGGGGCACCGGGGAGCTGTTTTTT. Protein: CASRTGGTGELFF.

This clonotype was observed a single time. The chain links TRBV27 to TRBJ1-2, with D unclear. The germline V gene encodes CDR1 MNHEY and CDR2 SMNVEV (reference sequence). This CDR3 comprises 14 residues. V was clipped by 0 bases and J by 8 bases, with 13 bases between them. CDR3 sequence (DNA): TGTGCCAGCAGTTTATCGGGTCGGAAGGAAGGCTACACCTTC. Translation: CASSLSGRKEGYTF.

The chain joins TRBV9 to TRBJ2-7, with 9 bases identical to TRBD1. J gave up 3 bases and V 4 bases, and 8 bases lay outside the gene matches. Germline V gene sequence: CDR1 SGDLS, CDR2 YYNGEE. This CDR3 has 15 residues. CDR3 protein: CASSPRPGQGYEQYF. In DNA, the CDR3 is TGTGCCAGCAGCCCCCGTCCGGGACAGGGCTACGAGCAGTACTTC.

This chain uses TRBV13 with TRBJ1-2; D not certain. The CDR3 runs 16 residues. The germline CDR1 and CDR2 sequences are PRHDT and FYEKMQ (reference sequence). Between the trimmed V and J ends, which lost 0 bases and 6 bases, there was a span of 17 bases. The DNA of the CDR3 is TGTGCCAGCAGCTTAGGCGCGGGAGGCGTCCTGGATGGCTACACCTTC. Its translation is CASSLGAGGVLDGYTF.

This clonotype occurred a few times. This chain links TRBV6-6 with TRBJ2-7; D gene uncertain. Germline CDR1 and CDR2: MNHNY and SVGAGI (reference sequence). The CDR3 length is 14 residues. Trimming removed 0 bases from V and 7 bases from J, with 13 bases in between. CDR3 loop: CASSYSQSRLEQYF. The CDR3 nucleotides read TGTGCCAGCAGTTACTCCCAGTCCCGTCTGGAGCAGTACTTC.

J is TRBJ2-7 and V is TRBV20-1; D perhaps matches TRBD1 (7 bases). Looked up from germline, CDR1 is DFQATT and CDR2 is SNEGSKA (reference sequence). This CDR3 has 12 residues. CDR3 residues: CAHGGTVNEQYF. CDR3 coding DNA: TGCGCCCACGGCGGGACAGTTAACGAGCAGTACTTC.